Listed below are T cell receptor beta chains from one sample, sequenced in a study of cytomegalovirus exposure and HLA in healthy donors. Sequencing was performed with immunoSEQ multiplex PCR; in TCRdb, only in-frame clones are kept and a portion is missing. The repertoire has some 170,000 clones, roughly 76% of them found once; the top ten carry roughly 5.2%. Sequencing was done on a sample of PBMCs. The receptor source for this set is a woman under 30 in good health and CMV-seropositive. Both conserved end residues are part of each CDR3. The order of the fields is clone size, D gene, J gene, V gene, CDR3 DNA, CDR3 protein. A D gene is named only where the DNA matches it firmly. Some rows mark clone size as missing; the rest say once, few, many or name a class of expanded clone.

size: .
D: TRBD1
J: TRBJ1-2
V: TRBV7-2
DNA: TGTGCCAGCAGCTTCCAGGGGGGCCCCTGGGCTATTACCTTC
CDR3: CASSFQGGPWAITF

size: .
D: .
J: TRBJ2-2
V: TRBV18
DNA: TGTGCCAGCTCAACGGGGGTCACCGGGGAGCTGTTTTTT
CDR3: CASSTGVTGELFF

size: once
D: .
J: TRBJ2-7
V: TRBV4-3
DNA: TGCGCCAGCAGCCCGGGGGTGGGGCGTGCGGAGCAGTACTTC
CDR3: CASSPGVGRAEQYF

size: few
D: TRBD1
J: TRBJ1-2
V: TRBV4-3
DNA: TGCGCCAGCAGCCAAGATCGTAGGACAGGGGGCGCGATGAGGGGCTACACCTTC
CDR3: CASSQDRRTGGAMRGYTF

size: .
D: .
J: TRBJ2-7
V: TRBV28
DNA: TGTGCCAGCAGTTTACCCAGCTCCTACGAGCAGTACTTC
CDR3: CASSLPSSYEQYF

size: .
D: TRBD1
J: TRBJ2-7
V: TRBV2
DNA: TGTGCCAGCAGCGGGACAGGGTACTACGAGCAGTACTTC
CDR3: CASSGTGYYEQYF

size: .
D: TRBD2
J: TRBJ2-7
V: TRBV14
DNA: TGTGCCAGCACCAGCGGGGGTCAGCAGTACTTC
CDR3: CASTSGGQQYF

size: .
D: .
J: TRBJ1-3
V: TRBV7-2
DNA: TGTGCCAGCAGCTCCGACAGTAGGTCAGGAAACACCATATATTTT
CDR3: CASSSDSRSGNTIYF

size: .
D: TRBD1
J: TRBJ1-2
V: TRBV5-4
DNA: TGTGCCAGCAGCTTGTCAGGGGGCGGGGGCTACACCTTC
CDR3: CASSLSGGGGYTF

size: .
D: TRBD1
J: TRBJ2-5
V: TRBV9
DNA: TGTGCCAGCAGCGCGAGACAGGGAACCACCGAGACCCAGTACTTC
CDR3: CASSARQGTTETQYF

size: .
D: .
J: TRBJ2-7
V: TRBV5-5
DNA: TGTGCCAGCAGCTTGCGTGAGCCGTTCTTATGGTACTTC
CDR3: CASSLREPFLWYF

size: .
D: TRBD1
J: TRBJ1-1
V: TRBV10-3
DNA: TGTGCCTCCACCGGCGGGACAGGGGTTACTGAAGCTTTCTTT
CDR3: CASTGGTGVTEAFF

size: .
D: .
J: TRBJ2-5
V: TRBV4-1
DNA: TGCGCCAGCAGCCTTCAACCCCGCAGAGGAGAGACCCAGTACTTC
CDR3: CASSLQPRRGETQYF

size: .
D: .
J: TRBJ1-1
V: TRBV5-5
DNA: TGTGCCAGCAGCGACGGTCCGGGCGGGGCTTTCTTT
CDR3: CASSDGPGGAFF

size: few
D: TRBD2
J: TRBJ2-3
V: TRBV7-2
DNA: TGTGCCAGCAGCTTAGAAGGGACTAGCGGGACAGATACGCAGTATTTT
CDR3: CASSLEGTSGTDTQYF